This TCR beta chain was sequenced in a study of cytomegalovirus exposure and HLA in healthy donors. Points from the study as a whole: Confirmation in vitro established that a few CMV-associated chains were specific for CMV antigens. Researchers catalogued over 150 TCR beta chains as cytomegalovirus-associated. Reports state that TCR beta sequences accurately predicted most subjects' HLA-A and HLA-B alleles.

The PCR used 60 Vbeta and 13 Jbeta primers. Only in-frame clones appear in the TCRdb table, and some are missing; sequencing was by immunoSEQ multiplex PCR. The sample gives under 200,000 clones, about 76% of which show up once; roughly 7.4% is in the top ten. Germline values: CDR1 SGHRS, CDR2 YFSETQ. The CDR3 totals 14 residues. V lost 2 bases to trimming and J lost 9 bases, with 15 bases between them. As regards this clone: The antigen is undetermined.

This sequence joins TRBV5-1 and TRBJ2-1, with D possibly TRBD2 on 6 matching bases. Sequenced input: PBMCs. The clonotype comes from a male donor in good health and CMV-seropositive. CDR3 loop: CASSFGGLGGEQFF. The CDR3 nucleotides are TGCGCCAGCAGCTTCGGGGGACTCGGGGGTGAGCAGTTCTTC. The full variable domain, in which reference TRBV5-1 and TRBJ2-1 provide the parts outside the CDR3, is KAGVTQTPRYLIKTRGQQVTLSCSPISGHRSVSWYQQTPGQGLQFLFEYFSETQRNKGNFPGRFSGRQFSNSRSEMNVSTLELGDSALYLCASSFGGLGGEQFFGPGTRLTVL.